These 23 T cell receptor beta chains were sequenced from one sample in a study of T cells in Graves' hyperthyroidism and ophthalmopathy. TCR beta CDR3 regions were amplified from RNA. Initially, a first-round RT-PCR of the TCR CDR3 employed the HTBI primer set. TCRdb redid the calling of the multiplex PCR reads with MiXCR, one entry per CDR3 protein. The sample records roughly 420,000 distinct CDR3 sequences, roughly an eighth being singletons. The material sequenced was blood. The receptors derive from a woman between 18 and 29 years old with Graves' hyperthyroidism.

The J gene is TRBJ2-4, the V gene TRBV6-1; D is unresolved. The CDR3 spans 13 residues. The V end lost 8 bases, the J end lost 1 base, and 9 bases lay between the germline ends. Germline values: CDR1 MNHNS, CDR2 SASEGT. CDR3 sequence: CASVKTAKNIQYF. The CDR3 DNA reads as TGTGCCAGCGTGAAGACGGCCAAAAACATTCAGTACTTC.

The V gene is TRBV24-1, the J gene TRBJ2-2; TRBD2 agrees at 12 bases. J lost 5 bases, V lost 9 bases, and 12 bases had no gene match. This CDR3 has 17 residues. The germline V gene has CDR1 KGHDR and CDR2 SFDVKD. The chain's CDR3 is CATWRPAGTSGTGELFF. As DNA, the CDR3 is TGTGCCACCTGGAGACCCGCCGGGACTAGCGGGACCGGGGAGCTGTTTTTT.

The chain links TRBV7-9 to TRBJ2-5; 9 bases match TRBD1. CDR1 is SEHNR, CDR2 FQNEAQ, per germline (reference sequence). The CDR3 consists of 16 residues. V lost 0 bases and J lost 5; bases outside the gene matches: 7. CDR3 sequence: CASSLAWDREMETQYF. The DNA for the CDR3 is TGTGCCAGCAGCTTAGCATGGGACAGGGAAATGGAGACCCAGTACTTC.

This clonotype was counted many times. V is TRBV6-1 and J is TRBJ1-1; D uncertain. CDR3 length equals 8 residues. The germline V gene encodes CDR1 MNHNS and CDR2 SASEGT. V shed 7 bases and J shed 10 bases, with 4 bases lying between them. The CDR3 sequence: CASTIAFF. For the CDR3, the DNA is TGTGCCAGCACTATAGCTTTCTTT.

The table lists this clonotype with many counts. J is TRBJ2-2 and V is TRBV12-3 or TRBV12-4; no firm D call. CDR3 length: 14 residues. V was shortened by 2 bases and J by 0 bases, with 4 bases between the two germline ends. CDR3: CASSLSTNTGELFF. CDR3 in DNA: TGTGCCAGCAGTTTAAGCACGAACACCGGGGAGCTGTTTTTT.

This clonotype has only one observation. Since a much larger clone is just one base distant, this may be a read error. The chain is built from TRBV5-4 and TRBJ2-7; D is perhaps TRBD2 (5 bases). The DNA matches TRBJ2-1 better at its end, which makes the J call doubtful. Per germline, CDR1 SGHNT and CDR2 YYREEE (reference sequence). The CDR3 loop spans 14 amino acids. CDR3 coding DNA: TGTGCCAGCAGCGTAACTAGTAGCTCCTACGAGCAGTTCTTC. Amino acids: CASSVTSSSYEQFF.

This clonotype was counted only a few times. The rearrangement uses TRBV20-1 and TRBJ2-5, with D unclear. The ends were cut back, 1 base at V and 0 bases at J, with 6 bases in the middle. This CDR3 spans 13 amino acids. From germline, CDR1 is DFQATT and CDR2 SNEGSKA (reference sequence). The chain's CDR3 is CSARAVNQETQYF. The DNA for the CDR3 is TGCAGTGCTAGAGCGGTAAACCAAGAGACCCAGTACTTC.

V is TRBV28 and J is TRBJ2-5, with 11 positions matching TRBD1. Germline assignment: CDR1 MDHEN and CDR2 SYDVKM. J lost 1 base, V lost 4 bases, and 5 bases had no gene match. The CDR3 totals 16 residues. CDR3 loop: CASSSPGTGGQETQYF. The DNA for the CDR3 is TGTGCCAGCAGTTCCCCCGGGACAGGGGGCCAAGAGACCCAGTACTTC.

A remark on this clonotype: This could be a read error, since a much larger clone is one nucleotide away. The genes are TRBV7-9 and TRBJ2-7, with a possible D match to TRBD1 (5 bases). The CDR3 loop spans 18 amino acids. Germline assignment: CDR1 SEHNR and CDR2 FQNEAQ (reference sequence). The V end was cut by 5 bases, the J end by 9 bases, with 32 bases between. Here the CDR3 reads CASSPPRPPTGRTNSQYF. The DNA for the CDR3 is TGTGCCAGCAGCCCACCCCGGCCGCCCACAGGCCGCACCAACTCGCAGTACTTC.

The chain employs TRBV2 and TRBJ2-1; D might be TRBD1 or TRBD2, each matching 5 bases. Trimming removed 4 bases at V and 4 bases at J, with 14 bases between. This CDR3 has 15 residues. From germline, CDR1 is SNHLY and CDR2 FYNNEI. The CDR3: CASSAQGWEYNEQFF. In nucleotides, the CDR3 is TGTGCCAGCAGTGCTCAGGGATGGGAGTACAATGAGCAGTTCTTC.

Ten or more counts support this clonotype. V gene TRBV7-9 combines with J gene TRBJ2-5, with D tentatively TRBD1 (7 bases). The V and J ends lost 6 bases and 3 bases respectively, with 11 bases between them. CDR1 and CDR2 from the germline V gene are SEHNR and FQNEAQ (reference sequence). CDR3 length: 13 residues. CDR3: CASRRDREETQYF. For the CDR3, the DNA is TGTGCCAGCAGGCGGGACAGAGAAGAGACCCAGTACTTC.

The chain employs TRBV29-1 and TRBJ2-1; perhaps TRBD2 as D (6 bases). The CDR3 extends over 15 amino acids. Trimming cost V 1 base and J 0 bases, with 10 bases left between them. The V gene's germline CDR1 is SQVTM and CDR2 ANQGSEA. CDR3 amino acids: CSVEGPGSSYNEQFF. CDR3 sequence (DNA): TGCAGCGTTGAAGGTCCCGGGAGCTCCTACAATGAGCAGTTCTTC.

This clonotype was found many times. This chain uses TRBV3-1 with TRBJ1-4, with D perhaps TRBD1 (5 bases). CDR3 size: 13 residues. The V gene lost 6 bases and the J gene lost 10 bases, with 15 bases spanning the gap. Germline V gives CDR1 LGHDT, CDR2 YNNKEL (reference sequence). CDR3 in DNA: TGTGCCAGCAGGGGACCCGGCACGGTAAAACTGTTTTTT. This translates into CASRGPGTVKLFF. The variable domain in full, with the rest retrieved from reference TRBV3-1 and TRBJ1-4, is DTAVSQTPKYLVTQMGNDKSIKCEQNLGHDTMYWYKQDSKKFLKIMFSYNNKELIINETVPNRFSPKSPDKAHLNLHINSLELGDSAVYFCASRGPGTVKLFFGSGTQLSVL.

The chain is built from TRBV9 and TRBJ1-5, with 7 bases matching TRBD1. Germline V gene data show CDR1 as SGDLS and CDR2 as YYNGEE. The CDR3 runs 17 residues. The ends lost 1 base at V and 0 bases at J; junction bases unmatched: 7. Here the CDR3 DNA reads TGTGCCAGCAGCGTACTGACAGGGCCGATTAGCAATCAGCCCCAGCATTTT. It yields the protein CASSVLTGPISNQPQHF.

This clonotype was found many times. This chain uses TRBV6-1 with TRBJ2-5, with TRBD2 matching 8 bases. There are 18 residues in the CDR3. Unmatched junction bases numbered 12, after V lost 1 base and J lost 2 bases. CDR1 and CDR2 from the germline V gene are MNHNS and SASEGT. This chain's CDR3 is CASSEDVWSSGLQETQYF. The CDR3 coding sequence is TGTGCCAGCAGTGAAGATGTTTGGTCTAGCGGGTTACAAGAGACCCAGTACTTC.

This clonotype was seen ten or more times. The rearrangement links TRBV20-1 to TRBJ1-4; D remains unclear. This CDR3 region has 11 residues. The germline V gene encodes CDR1 DFQATT and CDR2 SNEGSKA (reference sequence). The V and J ends lost 5 bases and 6 bases respectively, with 7 bases between them. CDR3 sequence reads: CSAPLDEKLFF. In nucleotides, the CDR3 is TGCAGTGCTCCCTTGGATGAAAAACTGTTTTTT.

The sample holds many counts of this clonotype. This rearrangement joins TRBV28 to TRBJ2-7; 7 nucleotides line up with TRBD2. Losses at the gene ends were 2 bases for V and 2 bases for J; bases not matched to a gene: 6. Germline assignment: CDR1 MDHEN and CDR2 SYDVKM. The CDR3 has 15 residues. The CDR3 nucleotides are TGTGCCAGCAGTTTAGCTGGGACTATTACCTACGAGCAGTACTTC. This sequence encodes CASSLAGTITYEQYF.

This clonotype was counted many times. The V call is TRBV20-1, the J call TRBJ2-5; 7 bases align to TRBD2. This CDR3 is 14 amino acids long. V lost 1 base to trimming and J lost 5 bases; unmatched junction nucleotides: 7. Looked up from germline, CDR1 is DFQATT and CDR2 is SNEGSKA (reference sequence). The CDR3: CSARAVGGTETQYF. The CDR3 DNA follows: TGCAGTGCTAGAGCGGTGGGAGGGACGGAGACCCAGTACTTC.

This clonotype appeared many times. The chain uses TRBV2 and TRBJ1-5, with no clear D. CDR3 length: 14 residues. Trimming took 2 bases from V and 7 from J, leaving 12 bases between them. Germline CDR1 SNHLY, CDR2 FYNNEI. The CDR3 region is CASSELIGGQPQHF. In nucleotides, the CDR3 is TGTGCCAGCAGTGAACTAATCGGAGGGCAGCCCCAGCATTTT.

V gene TRBV7-9 combines with J gene TRBJ2-2; the D call may be TRBD1 or TRBD2 (5 bases each). This CDR3 is 18 amino acids long. Germline V gives CDR1 SEHNR, CDR2 FQNEAQ (reference sequence). The ends were cut back, 1 base at V and 2 bases at J, with 17 bases in the middle. The CDR3 DNA follows: TGTGCCAGCAGCTTAGATGGCTACAGGCGGGCTAACACCGGGGAGCTGTTTTTT. Protein sequence: CASSLDGYRRANTGELFF.

There are many counts of this clonotype. The V and J genes are TRBV27 and TRBJ2-1, with TRBD2 identical over 9 bases. The length of the CDR3 is 17 residues. With V trimmed by 2 bases and J by 6 bases, 11 bases remained unmatched. CDR1 and CDR2 (germline): MNHEY, SMNVEV (reference sequence). For the CDR3, the DNA is TGTGCCAGCAGTTTAGGGTTTAGCGGGAGTGGGGGCAATGAGCAGTTCTTC. Amino acids: CASSLGFSGSGGNEQFF.

This clonotype was detected a few times. The rearrangement links TRBV15 to TRBJ1-2; D is unresolved. This CDR3 spans 13 amino acids. Trimming shortened V by 7 bases and J by 0 bases, and 9 bases separated the two germline ends. Germline-derived CDR1 and CDR2 are LNHNV and YYDKDF (reference sequence). The CDR3 DNA follows: TGTGCCACCACGGAGGGAACTAACTATGGCTACACCTTC. Amino acid sequence: CATTEGTNYGYTF.

This clonotype was recorded many times. CDR3 amino acids: CASSPTRDTEAFF. The CDR3 nucleotides are TGTGCCAGCTCCCCGACCAGGGACACTGAAGCTTTCTTT. The chain is built from TRBV18 and TRBJ1-1; weak D call: TRBD1 (5 bases). CDR3 length: 13 residues. CDR1 and CDR2 from the germline V gene are KGHSH and LQKENI. Trimming stripped 6 bases from V and 3 bases from J, with 11 bases between.